This T cell receptor beta chain stems from a study of cytomegalovirus exposure and HLA in healthy donors. Study summary: Within an early data release were 80 million to 90 million unique TCRs drawn from HLA-typed donors. Study-wide findings and caveats: As a later analysis showed, several of the most significant clusters appeared to be linked to common viral pathogens.

Germline CDR1 LNHDA, CDR2 SQIVND (reference sequence). V lost 7 bases and J lost 1; bases outside the gene matches: 5. The CDR3 has 15 amino acids. The PCR had 60 Vbeta and 13 Jbeta primers. Only in-frame clones appear in the TCRdb table, and some are missing; sequencing was by immunoSEQ multiplex PCR. The sample has roughly 200,000 clones, 8.5% to 10% seen once. With respect to this clone: Its antigen is unidentified.

The chain couples TRBV19 to TRBJ2-2, with TRBD1 identical over 8 bases. This TCR came from a woman aged 25 to 45 in good health and CMV-seropositive. Sequencing used PBMCs. DNA for the CDR3: TGTGCCAGTACCCTAGGGACAGGGAACACCGGGGAGCTGTTTTTT. This sequence encodes CASTLGTGNTGELFF. Full variable domain (remainder filled in from reference TRBV19 and TRBJ2-2): DGGITQSPKYLFRKEGQNVTLSCEQNLNHDAMYWYRQDPGQGLRLIYYSQIVNDFQKGDIAEGYSVSREKKESFPLTVTSAQKNPTAFYLCASTLGTGNTGELFFGEGSRLTVL.